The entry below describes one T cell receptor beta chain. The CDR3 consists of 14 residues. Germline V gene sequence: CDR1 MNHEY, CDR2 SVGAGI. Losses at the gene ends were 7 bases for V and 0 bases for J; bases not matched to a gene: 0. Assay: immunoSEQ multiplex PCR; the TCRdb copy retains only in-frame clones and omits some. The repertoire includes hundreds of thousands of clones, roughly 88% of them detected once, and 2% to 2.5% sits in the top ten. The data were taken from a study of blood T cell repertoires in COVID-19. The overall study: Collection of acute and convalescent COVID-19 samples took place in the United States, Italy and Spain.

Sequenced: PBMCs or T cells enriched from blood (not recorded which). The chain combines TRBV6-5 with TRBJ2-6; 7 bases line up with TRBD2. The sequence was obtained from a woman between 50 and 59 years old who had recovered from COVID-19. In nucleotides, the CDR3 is TGTGCCAGCACGGGGGGCTCTGGGGCCAACGTCCTGACTTTC. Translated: CASTGGSGANVLTF.